One sample yielded the 7 T cell receptor beta chains listed below, sequenced in a study of patients and donors after allogeneic stem cell transplantation. One entry per CDR3 protein, called by TCRdb with MiXCR from the RT-PCR reads. The sample consists of approximately 200,000 distinct CDR3 sequences, around two fifths of them appearing once. The sequencing input was blood, either unsorted or a sorted T cell fraction (not recorded which). These receptors were collected from a human donor who was either an allogeneic HSCT recipient or a stem cell or donor lymphocyte infusion donor (not recorded which). It is not recorded whose cells these are; they may come from a transplant donor.

This clonotype turned up a few times. The chain combines TRBV10-3 with TRBJ1-2, with 7 bases aligning to TRBD1. The CDR3 totals 15 residues. J lost 1 base, V lost 5 bases, and 7 bases had no gene match. In germline, CDR1 is ENHRY, CDR2 SYGVKD. CDR3 in amino acids: CAISQQGQNNYGYTF. The CDR3 DNA reads as TGTGCCATCAGTCAACAGGGACAGAATAACTATGGCTACACCTTC.

The chain combines TRBV20-1 with TRBJ2-1; a possible D gene is TRBD2 (6 bases). Germline CDR1 is DFQATT and CDR2 is SNEGSKA (reference sequence). The V end was cut by 3 bases, the J end by 3 bases, with 6 bases between. The CDR3 loop spans 12 amino acids. The CDR3 sequence is CSASGSYNEQFF. CDR3 DNA: TGCAGTGCTAGCGGGAGCTACAATGAGCAGTTCTTC.

This chain uses TRBV7-2 with TRBJ1-1, with D unresolved. Trimming cost V 4 bases and J 11 bases, with 11 bases left between them. Per germline, CDR1 SGHTA and CDR2 FQGNSA. The CDR3 has 11 residues. The CDR3, as DNA: TGTGCCAGCAGCTCCCTCCTATGGGCTTTCTTT. Amino acid sequence: CASSSLLWAFF.

This clonotype was picked up many times. V and J are TRBV12-3 or TRBV12-4 and TRBJ1-3; D remains ambiguous. The CDR3 is 12 amino acids. Deletions cut 5 bases from V and 4 bases from J, with 6 bases between. The CDR3 DNA is TGTGCCAGCAGTCTCGTCGGAAACACCATATATTTT. Its translation: CASSLVGNTIYF.

CDR3 amino acids: CASSLGFYGYTF. The CDR3 DNA reads TGTGCCAGCAGTTTGGGGTTCTATGGCTACACCTTC. The V call is TRBV12-3 or TRBV12-4, the J call TRBJ1-2; D gene unclear. The CDR3 is 12 residues long. With 3 bases removed from V and 4 bases from J, the gap between germline ends came to 6 bases.

V gene TRBV20-1 combines with J gene TRBJ1-1, with 9 bases aligning to TRBD1. Germline V gives CDR1 DFQATT, CDR2 SNEGSKA (reference sequence). V lost 6 bases and J lost 5; bases outside the gene matches: 10. The CDR3 has 14 amino acids. CDR3 nucleotides: TGCAGTGCAAGGAGGACAGGGGAGAAGACTGAAGCTTTCTTT. Encoded protein: CSARRTGEKTEAFF.

CDR3 loop: CASSPAQEYTEAFF. For the CDR3, the DNA is TGTGCCAGCTCACCGGCGCAGGAGTACACTGAAGCTTTCTTT. The V call is TRBV18, the J call TRBJ1-1; D is unclear. Germline CDR1 and CDR2: KGHSH and LQKENI. The germline V and J ends were trimmed by 3 bases and 3 bases, with 11 bases remaining between them. The CDR3 is 14 residues long.